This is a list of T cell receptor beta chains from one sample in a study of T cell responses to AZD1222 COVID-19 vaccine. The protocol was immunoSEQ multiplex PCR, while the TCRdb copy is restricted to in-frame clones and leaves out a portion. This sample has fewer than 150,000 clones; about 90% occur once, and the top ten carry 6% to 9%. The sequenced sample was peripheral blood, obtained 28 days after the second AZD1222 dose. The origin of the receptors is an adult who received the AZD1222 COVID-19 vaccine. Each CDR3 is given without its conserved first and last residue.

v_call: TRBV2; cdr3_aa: ASSEASRGSEQF
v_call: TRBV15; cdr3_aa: ATSSLTGDSTYEQY
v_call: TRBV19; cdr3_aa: ASKEGDGPRSGQPQH
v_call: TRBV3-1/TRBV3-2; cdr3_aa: ASSQDLVEQY
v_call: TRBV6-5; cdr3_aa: ASARDTNGNTIY
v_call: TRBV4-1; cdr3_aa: ASSQVEGDYGYT
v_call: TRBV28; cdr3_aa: ASSSPGTASYEQY
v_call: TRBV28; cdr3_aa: ASSFVGVSENEQF
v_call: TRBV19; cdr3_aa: ASSMGGPGPQH
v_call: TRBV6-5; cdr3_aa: ASSYSVEQY
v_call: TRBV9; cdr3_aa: ASSVEGRGNTEAF
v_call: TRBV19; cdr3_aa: ASSIVGARSNQPQH
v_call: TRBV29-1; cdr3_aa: SVQKTGGGLGANVLT
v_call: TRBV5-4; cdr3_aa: ASSQGQDSNQPQH
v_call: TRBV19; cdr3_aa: ASSISGGNTEAF
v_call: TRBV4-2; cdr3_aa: ASSHPDRDLYGYT
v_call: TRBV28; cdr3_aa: ASSNFEGTREKLF
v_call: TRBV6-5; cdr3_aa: ASRYSQMPDTQY
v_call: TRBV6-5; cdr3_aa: ASKTDRSHNQPQH
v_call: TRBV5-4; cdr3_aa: ASSSGIRQNTGELF
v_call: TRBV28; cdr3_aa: ASSSGGGYTEAF
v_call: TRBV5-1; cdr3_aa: ASSLANYEQY
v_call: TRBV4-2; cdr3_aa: ASSQGDRQGAGYGYT
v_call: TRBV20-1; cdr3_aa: SVSHLPQH
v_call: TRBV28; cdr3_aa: ASRSGTGGTDTQY
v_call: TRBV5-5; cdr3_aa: ASSLRGGYGYT
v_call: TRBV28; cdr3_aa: ASSPSSGGTYEQY
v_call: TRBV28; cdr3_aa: ASSLGGGNTGELF
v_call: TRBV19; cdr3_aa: ASPPSYEQY
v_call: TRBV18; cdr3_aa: ASSPSRDRVSEAF
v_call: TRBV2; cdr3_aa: ATTAGGYNEQF
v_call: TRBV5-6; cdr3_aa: ASSLPDLKGGF
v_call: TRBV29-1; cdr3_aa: SVEEGGYEQY
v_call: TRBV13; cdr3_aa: ASSFRASGVTSTDTQY
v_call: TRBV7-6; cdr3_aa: ASSPSGGSNTGELF
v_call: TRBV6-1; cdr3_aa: ASSGLTSVYTDTQY
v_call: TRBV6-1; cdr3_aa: ASSEFGTGASYEQY
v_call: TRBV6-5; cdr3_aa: ASSPTENTEAF
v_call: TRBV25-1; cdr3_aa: ASSVGHWETQY
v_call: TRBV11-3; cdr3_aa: ASSPGVRKHNEQF
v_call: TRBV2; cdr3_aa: ASTLIGAGELF
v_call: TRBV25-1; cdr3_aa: ASRGLGNQPQH
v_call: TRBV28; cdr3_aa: ASSPTRAGPVY
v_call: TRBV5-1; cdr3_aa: ASSFGEGVAYEQY